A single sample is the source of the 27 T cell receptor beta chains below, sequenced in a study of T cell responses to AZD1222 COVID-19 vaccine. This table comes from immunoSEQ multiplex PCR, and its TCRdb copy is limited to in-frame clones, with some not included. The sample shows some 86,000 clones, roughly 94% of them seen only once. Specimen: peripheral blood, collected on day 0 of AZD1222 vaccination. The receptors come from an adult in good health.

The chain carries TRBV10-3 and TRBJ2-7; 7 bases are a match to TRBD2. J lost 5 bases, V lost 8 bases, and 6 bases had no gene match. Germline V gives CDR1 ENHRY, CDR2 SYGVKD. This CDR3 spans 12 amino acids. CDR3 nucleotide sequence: TGTGCCATCGCGGGAGTAAGCGACGAGCAGTACTTC. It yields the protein CAIAGVSDEQYF.

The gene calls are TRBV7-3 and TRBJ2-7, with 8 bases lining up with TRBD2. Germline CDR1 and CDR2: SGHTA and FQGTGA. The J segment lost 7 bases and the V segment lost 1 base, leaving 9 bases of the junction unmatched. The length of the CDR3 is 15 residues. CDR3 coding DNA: TGTGCCAGCAGCTTAAAGGTAGCGGGGCGGGGAGAGCAGTACTTC. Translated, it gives CASSLKVAGRGEQYF.

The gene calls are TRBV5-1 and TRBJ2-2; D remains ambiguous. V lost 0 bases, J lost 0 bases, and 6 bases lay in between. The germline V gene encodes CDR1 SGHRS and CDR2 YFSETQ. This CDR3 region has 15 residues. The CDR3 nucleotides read TGCGCCAGCAGCTTGGTTGCCGCGAACACCGGGGAGCTGTTTTTT. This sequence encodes CASSLVAANTGELFF.

CDR3 region: CASSRTGGAGDEQYF. In DNA form, the CDR3 reads TGTGCCAGCAGCCGAACAGGGGGCGCCGGGGACGAGCAGTACTTC. The V and J genes are TRBV6-5 and TRBJ2-7, with 9 bases matching TRBD1. The V and J ends lost 6 bases and 5 bases, in that order; junction bases with no gene match: 11. The CDR3 extends over 15 amino acids. The V gene's germline CDR1 is MNHEY and CDR2 SVGAGI.

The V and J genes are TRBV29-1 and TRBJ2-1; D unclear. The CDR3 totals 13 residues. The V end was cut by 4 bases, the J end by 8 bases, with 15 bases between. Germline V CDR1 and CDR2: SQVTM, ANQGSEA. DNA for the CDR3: TGCAGCGTTGCTCACCGATTTAACCATGAGCAGTTCTTC. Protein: CSVAHRFNHEQFF.

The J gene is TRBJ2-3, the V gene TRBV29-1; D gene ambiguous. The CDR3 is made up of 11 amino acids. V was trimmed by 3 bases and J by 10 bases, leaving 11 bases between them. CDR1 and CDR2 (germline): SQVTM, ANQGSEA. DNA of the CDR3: TGCAGCGTTGATTCAATAGAAGCGCAGTATTTT. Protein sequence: CSVDSIEAQYF.

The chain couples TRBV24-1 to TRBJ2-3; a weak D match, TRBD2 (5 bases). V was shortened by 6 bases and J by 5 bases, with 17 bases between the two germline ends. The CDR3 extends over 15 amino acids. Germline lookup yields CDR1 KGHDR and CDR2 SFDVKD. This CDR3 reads CATSLPTRDIDTQYF. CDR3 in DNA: TGTGCCACCAGTCTCCCTACCCGGGATATAGATACGCAGTATTTT.

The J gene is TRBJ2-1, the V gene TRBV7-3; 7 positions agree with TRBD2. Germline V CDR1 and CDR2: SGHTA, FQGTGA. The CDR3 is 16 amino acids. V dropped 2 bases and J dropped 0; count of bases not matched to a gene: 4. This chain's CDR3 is CASSLWGGASYNEQFF. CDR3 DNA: TGTGCCAGCAGCTTATGGGGGGGTGCCTCCTACAATGAGCAGTTCTTC.

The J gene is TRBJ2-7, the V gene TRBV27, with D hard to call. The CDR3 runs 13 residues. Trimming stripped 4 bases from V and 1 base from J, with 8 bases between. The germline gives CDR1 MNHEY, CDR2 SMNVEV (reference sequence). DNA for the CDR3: TGTGCCAGCAGTTATGGTTTGTCCTACGAGCAGTACTTC. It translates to CASSYGLSYEQYF.

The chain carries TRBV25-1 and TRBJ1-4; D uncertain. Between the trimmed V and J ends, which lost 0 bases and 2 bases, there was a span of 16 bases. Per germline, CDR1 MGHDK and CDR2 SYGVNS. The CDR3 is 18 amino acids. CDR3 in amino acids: CASSEYYPPQSTNEKLFF. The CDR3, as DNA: TGTGCCAGCAGTGAATACTACCCCCCCCAGAGTACTAATGAAAAACTGTTTTTT.

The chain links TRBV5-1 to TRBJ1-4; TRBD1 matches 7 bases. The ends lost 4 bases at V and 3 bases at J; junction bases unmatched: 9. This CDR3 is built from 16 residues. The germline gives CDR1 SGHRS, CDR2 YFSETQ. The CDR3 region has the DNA TGCGCCAGCAGCCACACACCGGGACAGTCTAATGAAAAACTGTTTTTT. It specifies CASSHTPGQSNEKLFF.

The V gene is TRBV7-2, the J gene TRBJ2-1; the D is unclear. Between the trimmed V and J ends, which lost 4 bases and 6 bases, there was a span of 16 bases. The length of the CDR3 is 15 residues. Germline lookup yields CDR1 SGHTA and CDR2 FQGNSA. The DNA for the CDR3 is TGTGCCAGCAGCTCCCGACTCGCCGTTCGCAATGAGCAGTTCTTC. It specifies CASSSRLAVRNEQFF. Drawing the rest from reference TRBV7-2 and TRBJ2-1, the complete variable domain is GAGVSQSPSNKVTEKGKDVELRCDPISGHTALYWYRQSLGQGLEFLIYFQGNSAPDKSGLPSDRFSAERTGGSVSTLTIQRTQQEDSAVYLCASSSRLAVRNEQFFGPGTRLTVL.

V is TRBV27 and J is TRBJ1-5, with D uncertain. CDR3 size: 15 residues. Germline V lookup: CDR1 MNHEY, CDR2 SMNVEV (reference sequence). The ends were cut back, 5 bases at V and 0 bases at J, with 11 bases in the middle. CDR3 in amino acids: CASSRNGNSNQPQHF. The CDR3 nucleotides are TGTGCCAGCAGTCGGAACGGGAATAGCAATCAGCCCCAGCATTTT.

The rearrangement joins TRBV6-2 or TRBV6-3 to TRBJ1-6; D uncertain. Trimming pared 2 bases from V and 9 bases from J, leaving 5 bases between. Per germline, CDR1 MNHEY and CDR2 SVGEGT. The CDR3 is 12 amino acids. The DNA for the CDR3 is TGTGCCAGCAGTTACGTTCGTTCACCCCTCCACTTT. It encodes CASSYVRSPLHF.

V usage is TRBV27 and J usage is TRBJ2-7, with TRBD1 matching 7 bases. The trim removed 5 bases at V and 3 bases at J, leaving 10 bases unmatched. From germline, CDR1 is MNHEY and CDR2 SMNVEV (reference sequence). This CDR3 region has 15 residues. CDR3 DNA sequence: TGTGCCAGCAGTACCCCCCGGGACAGAAACTACGAGCAGTACTTC. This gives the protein CASSTPRDRNYEQYF.

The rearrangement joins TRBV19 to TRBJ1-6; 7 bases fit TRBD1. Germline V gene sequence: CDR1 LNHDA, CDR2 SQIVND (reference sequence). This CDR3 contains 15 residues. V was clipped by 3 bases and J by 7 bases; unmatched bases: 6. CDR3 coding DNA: TGTGCCAGTAGTATGGGGACAGTCAAGAATTCACCCCTCCACTTT. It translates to CASSMGTVKNSPLHF.

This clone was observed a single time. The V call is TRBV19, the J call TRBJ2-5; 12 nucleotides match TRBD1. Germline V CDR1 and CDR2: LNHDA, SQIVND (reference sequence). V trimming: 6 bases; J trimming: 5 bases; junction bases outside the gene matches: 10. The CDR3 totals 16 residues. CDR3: CASSSPPGQGAETQYF. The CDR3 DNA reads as TGTGCCAGTAGCTCCCCTCCGGGACAGGGGGCCGAGACCCAGTACTTC. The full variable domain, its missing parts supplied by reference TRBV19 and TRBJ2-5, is DGGITQSPKYLFRKEGQNVTLSCEQNLNHDAMYWYRQDPGQGLRLIYYSQIVNDFQKGDIAEGYSVSREKKESFPLTVTSAQKNPTAFYLCASSSPPGQGAETQYFGPGTRLLVL.

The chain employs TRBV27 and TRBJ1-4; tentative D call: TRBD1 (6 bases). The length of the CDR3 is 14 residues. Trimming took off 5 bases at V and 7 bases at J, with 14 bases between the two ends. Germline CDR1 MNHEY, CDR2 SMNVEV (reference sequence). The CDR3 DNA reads TGTGCCAGCAGTCGCCAGGGGTTCGGTGAAAAACTGTTTTTT. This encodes CASSRQGFGEKLFF.

The CDR3 coding sequence is TGTGCCAGCAGCATCAGGGAGGCCGGTGAAGCTTTCTTT. This codes for CASSIREAGEAFF. The chain recombines TRBV12-3 or TRBV12-4 with TRBJ1-1; D is possibly TRBD1 (5 bases). The CDR3 has 13 amino acids. V shed 6 bases and J shed 7 bases, with 15 bases lying between them.

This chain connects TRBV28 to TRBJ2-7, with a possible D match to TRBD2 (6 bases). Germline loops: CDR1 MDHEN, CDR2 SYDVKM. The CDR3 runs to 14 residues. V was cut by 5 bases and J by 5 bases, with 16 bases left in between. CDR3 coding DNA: TGTGCCAGCAGTGCCCCCGGGACTTCAAACGAGCAGTACTTC. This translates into CASSAPGTSNEQYF.

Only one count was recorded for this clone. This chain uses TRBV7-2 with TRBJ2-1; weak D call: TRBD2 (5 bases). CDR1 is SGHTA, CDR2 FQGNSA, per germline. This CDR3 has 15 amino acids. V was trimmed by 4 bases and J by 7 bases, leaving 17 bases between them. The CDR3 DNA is TGTGCCAGCAGCTCTAACCAACGGACTTATAATGAGCAGTTCTTC. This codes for CASSSNQRTYNEQFF. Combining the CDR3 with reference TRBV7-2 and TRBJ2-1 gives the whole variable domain GAGVSQSPSNKVTEKGKDVELRCDPISGHTALYWYRQSLGQGLEFLIYFQGNSAPDKSGLPSDRFSAERTGGSVSTLTIQRTQQEDSAVYLCASSSNQRTYNEQFFGPGTRLTVL.

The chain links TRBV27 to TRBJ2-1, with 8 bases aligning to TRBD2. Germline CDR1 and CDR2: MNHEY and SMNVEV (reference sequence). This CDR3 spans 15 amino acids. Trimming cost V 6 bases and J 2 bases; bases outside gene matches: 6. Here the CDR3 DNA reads TGTGCCAGCAGCCTTGAGGGACTAGCCTACAATGAGCAGTTCTTC. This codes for CASSLEGLAYNEQFF.

The CDR3: CASSSGGAANEKLFF. The CDR3 nucleotides are TGTGCCAGCAGTTCAGGGGGCGCGGCTAATGAAAAACTGTTTTTT. This chain uses TRBV6-2 or TRBV6-3 with TRBJ1-4, with TRBD1 matching over 8 bases. CDR3 size: 15 residues. Germline lookup yields CDR1 MNHEY and CDR2 SVGEGT. The V gene end was trimmed by 4 bases and the J gene end by 3 bases; junction bases not matched to a gene: 4.

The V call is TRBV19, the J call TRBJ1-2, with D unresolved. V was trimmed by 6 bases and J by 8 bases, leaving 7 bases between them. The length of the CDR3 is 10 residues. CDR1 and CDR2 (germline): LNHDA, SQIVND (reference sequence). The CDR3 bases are TGTGCCAGTAGGGCTGGCGGCTACACCTTC. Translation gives CASRAGGYTF.

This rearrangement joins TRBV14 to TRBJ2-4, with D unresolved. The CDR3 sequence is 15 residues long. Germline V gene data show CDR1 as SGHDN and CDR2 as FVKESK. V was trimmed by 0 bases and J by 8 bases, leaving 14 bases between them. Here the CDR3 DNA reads TGTGCCAGCAGCCAAGAAGGTCACCCCTGGGACATTCAGTACTTC. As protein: CASSQEGHPWDIQYF.

The CDR3 DNA reads as TGTGCCAGCAGCCGTTCGGACAAAAACATTCAGTACTTC. Amino acids: CASSRSDKNIQYF. This chain links TRBV7-9 with TRBJ2-4; D not certain. Germline CDR1 and CDR2: SEHNR and FQNEAQ (reference sequence). With 5 bases removed from V and 3 bases from J, the gap between germline ends came to 8 bases. CDR3 size: 13 residues. The whole variable domain, filled in from reference TRBV7-9 and TRBJ2-4, reads DTGVSQNPRHKITKRGQNVTFRCDPISEHNRLYWYRQTLGQGPEFLTYFQNEAQLEKSRLLSDRFSAERPKGSFSTLEIQRTEQGDSAMYLCASSRSDKNIQYFGAGTRLSVL.

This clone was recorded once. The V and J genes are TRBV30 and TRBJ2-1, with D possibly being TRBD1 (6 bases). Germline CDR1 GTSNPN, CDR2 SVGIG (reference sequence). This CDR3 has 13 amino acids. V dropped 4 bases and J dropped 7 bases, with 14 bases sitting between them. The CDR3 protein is CAWTQGFWNEQFF. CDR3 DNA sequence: TGTGCCTGGACGCAGGGGTTTTGGAATGAGCAGTTCTTC. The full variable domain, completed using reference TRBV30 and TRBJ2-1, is SQTIHQWPATLVQPVGSPLSLECTVEGTSNPNLYWYRQAAGRGLQLLFYSVGIGQISSEVPQNLSASRPQDRQFILSSKKLLLSDSGFYLCAWTQGFWNEQFFGPGTRLTVL.